This T cell receptor beta chain was observed in a study of cytomegalovirus exposure and HLA in healthy donors. Study-wide findings and caveats: More clonal expansion characterized HLA-associated TCR beta chains than equally common others in a later analysis.

PCR employed 60 Vbeta and 13 Jbeta primers. Clones were sequenced by immunoSEQ multiplex PCR, and TCRdb holds only the in-frame ones, with some missing. The data contain 90,000 to 120,000 clones, around 80% of them seen just once; the ten biggest clones take up around 5%. In its sample, this clone ranks as medium-sized. Its antigen is not identified. CDR3 length: 17 amino acids. Germline CDR1 is SGHAT and CDR2 is FQNNGV. J gave up 8 bases and V 0 bases, and 11 bases lay outside the gene matches. The sample taken for sequencing was PBMCs. The chain carries TRBV11-2 and TRBJ2-1, with TRBD1 matching over 9 bases. This sequence was found in a female donor in good health and CMV-seropositive. The CDR3 bases are TGTGCCAGCAGCTTAGATAGAGTCCGACAGGGGGTGGATGAGCAGTTCTTC. Residues: CASSLDRVRQGVDEQFF.